This T cell receptor beta chain was sequenced in a study of blood T cell repertoires in COVID-19. Study overall: Sources were T cells, B-cell-depleted T cells, or PBMCs; the material itself was cDNA or gDNA.

V shed 4 bases and J 4 bases; nucleotides not matched to a gene: 6. The germline V gene encodes CDR1 SGHRS and CDR2 YFSETQ. The CDR3 is made up of 14 amino acids. Produced via immunoSEQ multiplex PCR; TCRdb's table is partial and in-frame only. In the table there are around 160,000 clones, 70% to 90% of which are singletons. The sequence was collected from a woman aged 30 to 39 with acute COVID-19. Sequenced material: PBMCs or T cells enriched from blood (not recorded which). The chain is built from TRBV5-1 and TRBJ2-7, with TRBD2 matching over 9 bases. This chain's CDR3 is CASSPLAGPYEQYF. As DNA, the CDR3 is TGCGCCAGCAGCCCGCTAGCGGGACCGTACGAGCAGTACTTC.